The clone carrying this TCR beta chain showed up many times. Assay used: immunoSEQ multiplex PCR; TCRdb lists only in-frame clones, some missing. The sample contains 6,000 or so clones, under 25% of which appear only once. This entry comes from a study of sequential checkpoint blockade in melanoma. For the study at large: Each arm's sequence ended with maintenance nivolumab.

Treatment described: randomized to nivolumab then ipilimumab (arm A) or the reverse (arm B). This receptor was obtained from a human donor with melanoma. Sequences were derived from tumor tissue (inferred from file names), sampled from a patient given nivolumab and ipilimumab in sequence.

CDR3 nucleotide sequence: TGTGCCAGCAGCTTAGGGGCCCGGAACACTGAAGCTTTCTTT. Residues: CASSLGARNTEAFF. The chain is built from TRBV11-3 and TRBJ1-1; the D is unclear. Germline V gives CDR1 SGHNT, CDR2 YENEEA. This CDR3 contains 14 residues. V was clipped by 1 base and J by 1 base, with 7 bases between them.